The clone carrying this TCR beta chain was picked up one time. Its target is not known. The CDR3 is 15 residues long. Germline CDR1 MNHEY, CDR2 SVGAGI. V was trimmed by 6 bases and J by 4 bases, leaving 18 bases between them. The data originate from a study of T cell responses to AZD1222 COVID-19 vaccine. General study results and limits: Reportedly, close to half of spike-specific TCRs are directed against unmutated variant regions.

The table came from immunoSEQ multiplex PCR; TCRdb's copy has only in-frame clones and leaves some out. The table records around 200,000 clones, 85% to 95% of them present only once. The TCR originated in an adult who received the AZD1222 COVID-19 vaccine. Here the sequenced sample was peripheral blood, taken 28 days after the second AZD1222 dose. V usage is TRBV6-5 and J usage is TRBJ1-2; a possible D gene is TRBD1 (5 bases). CDR3 sequence: CASRVVRALAYGYTF. For the CDR3, the DNA is TGTGCCAGCAGAGTTGTCAGGGCGCTTGCCTATGGCTACACCTTC.